A selection of T cell receptor beta chains follows, all from one sample in a study of cytomegalovirus exposure and HLA in healthy donors. Repertoires were generated with immunoSEQ multiplex PCR, while TCRdb's copy carries only in-frame clones and drops some. The data show approximately 65,000 clones, 95% to 97% seen once. Sequenced sample: PBMCs. Receptors were obtained from a man between 18 and 35 years old in good health and CMV-seronegative. Each CDR3 is given with its conserved first and last residue. D genes are given only for firm matches. Clone size is shown for a subset of rows, as once, few, many or a class of expanded clone.

>TRBJ1-1|TRBV29-1|NA|NA|11
CSGLLNTEAFF
TGCAGCGGTCTATTGAACACTGAAGCTTTCTTT
>TRBJ2-7|TRBV18|NA|NA|16
CASSQGGNVITYEQYF
TGTGCCAGCTCACAGGGGGGGAACGTTATAACTTACGAGCAGTACTTC
>TRBJ2-7|TRBV6-5|NA|NA|13
CASSEGRQVEQYF
TGTGCCAGCAGTGAAGGCAGGCAGGTCGAGCAGTACTTC
>TRBJ2-7|TRBV28|NA|NA|14
CASTVGGRGYEQYF
TGTGCCAGCACCGTCGGGGGTCGGGGCTACGAGCAGTACTTC
>TRBJ2-7|TRBV13|NA|TRBD2|15
CASSLGASGSYEQYF
TGTGCCAGCAGCTTAGGGGCTAGCGGGAGCTACGAGCAGTACTTC
>TRBJ2-1|TRBV7-9|NA|TRBD1|18
CASTTTLTGASSYNEQFF
TGTGCCAGCACCACGACCTTAACAGGGGCGAGCTCCTACAATGAGCAGTTCTTC
>TRBJ2-3|TRBV6-4|NA|NA|16
CASSDLAGGSTDTQYF
TGTGCCAGCAGTGACTTAGCAGGAGGGTCCACAGATACGCAGTATTTT
>TRBJ2-2|TRBV7-2|once|NA|14
CASSPSTDPGELFF
TGTGCCAGCAGCCCATCGACAGATCCCGGGGAGCTGTTTTTT
>TRBJ2-3|TRBV25-1|once|NA|15
CASSEAGYDTDTQYF
TGTGCCAGCAGTGAGGCAGGGTACGACACAGATACGCAGTATTTT
>TRBJ2-7|TRBV18|few|NA|15
CASSPPQGTPYEQYF
TGTGCCAGCTCACCACCGCAGGGGACCCCCTACGAGCAGTACTTC
>TRBJ2-1|TRBV14|NA|TRBD2|15
CASSQWTSGYNEQFF
TGTGCCAGCAGCCAATGGACTAGCGGTTACAATGAGCAGTTCTTC
>TRBJ2-7|TRBV4-1|NA|NA|21
CASSQDKGFPAGATISYEQYF
TGCGCCAGCAGCCAAGATAAGGGATTTCCCGCAGGGGCGACTATTTCCTACGAGCAGTACTTC
>TRBJ1-3|TRBV7-9|NA|TRBD1|18
CASTPDRRPAHSGNTIYF
TGTGCCAGCACCCCGGACAGGCGTCCCGCTCACTCTGGAAACACCATATATTTT
>TRBJ1-1|TRBV29-1|NA|NA|12
CSVVKGDTEAFF
TGCAGCGTTGTGAAGGGAGACACTGAAGCTTTCTTT